The 20 T cell receptor beta chains below all came from one sample that was sequenced in a study of identical twins. TCRdb reprocessed the 5' RACE reads via MiXCR and lists one record per CDR3 protein. Here the sample spans around 250,000 distinct CDR3 sequences, 5.5% to 7.5% being singletons. These data also formed part of another study, on T cells expressing NK-cell markers.

The specimen sequenced was CD8+ T cells sorted from blood. These receptor sequences come from a woman in her late teens or twenties in good health.

This chain links TRBV27 with TRBJ2-6, with 7 nucleotides matching TRBD2. The CDR3 is 14 residues long. V trimming: 9 bases; J trimming: 2 bases; junction bases outside the gene matches: 4. Germline loops: CDR1 MNHEY, CDR2 SMNVEV (reference sequence). The CDR3 DNA sequence: TGTGCCAGTGGAGGGACTACTGGGGCCAACGTCCTGACTTTC. Protein: CASGGTTGANVLTF.

This clonotype was counted only a few times. This chain links TRBV7-8 with TRBJ2-7; maybe TRBD1 (6 bases). This CDR3 has 16 amino acids. V was trimmed by 0 bases and J by 2 bases, leaving 14 bases between them. Per the germline V gene, CDR1 is SGHVS and CDR2 is FQNEAQ. The CDR3 is CASSLAVGTRTYEQYF. CDR3 bases: TGTGCCAGCAGCTTAGCGGTCGGGACAAGAACCTACGAGCAGTACTTC.

As DNA, the CDR3 is TGTGCCAGCAGCTTAGGGGGGCAGAACACTGAAGCTTTCTTT. Translating gives CASSLGGQNTEAFF. The V and J genes are TRBV7-2 and TRBJ1-1; tentative D call: TRBD1 (6 bases). Germline CDR1 is SGHTA and CDR2 is FQGNSA. The CDR3 contains 14 residues. Trimming took off 1 base at V and 1 base at J, with 7 bases between the two ends.

This clonotype has a handful of counts. The V and J genes are TRBV20-1 and TRBJ2-5, with TRBD1 matching 9 bases. The V gene end was trimmed by 5 bases and the J gene end by 5 bases; junction bases not matched to a gene: 12. Germline assignment: CDR1 DFQATT and CDR2 SNEGSKA (reference sequence). The CDR3 contains 15 residues. CDR3 sequence reads: CSAAEPDRGDETQYF. The CDR3 coding sequence is TGCAGTGCTGCCGAACCAGACAGGGGGGATGAGACCCAGTACTTC.

This clonotype has a handful of counts. The V call is TRBV7-8, the J call TRBJ1-1, with 7 bases fitting TRBD1. The CDR3 is made up of 18 amino acids. V trimming: 5 bases; J trimming: 0 bases; junction bases outside the gene matches: 15. Germline V CDR1 and CDR2: SGHVS, FQNEAQ. The CDR3 sequence is CASSKTRTGSYMNTEAFF. CDR3 in DNA: TGTGCCAGCAGCAAGACTCGGACAGGCTCCTACATGAACACTGAAGCTTTCTTT.

This clonotype occurred many times. CDR3 coding DNA: TGTGCCAGCAGTGGGACACAAGAGACCCAGTACTTC. Translation: CASSGTQETQYF. The chain has TRBV28 and TRBJ2-5; the D gene is possibly TRBD1 (6 bases). V lost 5 bases to trimming and J lost 2 bases, with 6 bases between them. Germline values: CDR1 MDHEN, CDR2 SYDVKM. The CDR3 extends over 12 amino acids.

This clonotype occurred a few times. V usage is TRBV20-1 and J usage is TRBJ1-6; D is unresolved. In germline, CDR1 is DFQATT, CDR2 SNEGSKA (reference sequence). Trimming stripped 0 bases from V and 7 bases from J, with 16 bases between. The CDR3 runs to 16 residues. The CDR3 reads CSARDRTYTLNSPLHF. CDR3 bases: TGCAGTGCTAGAGACCGGACGTACACCCTGAATTCACCCCTCCACTTT.

This clonotype was counted ten times or more. This chain joins TRBV9 and TRBJ1-2; 10 bases map to TRBD1. The germline gives CDR1 SGDLS, CDR2 YYNGEE. V trimming: 3 bases; J trimming: 4 bases; junction bases outside the gene matches: 9. This CDR3 is 16 amino acids long. The CDR3 sequence: CASSAPGQGIFYGYTF. The CDR3, as DNA: TGTGCCAGCAGCGCCCCGGGACAGGGGATCTTCTATGGCTACACCTTC.

The gene calls are TRBV2 and TRBJ1-2; TRBD1 might be the D (6 bases). The germline V and J ends were trimmed by 8 bases and 12 bases, with 16 bases remaining between them. The CDR3 is 11 amino acids. CDR1 and CDR2 from the germline V gene are SNHLY and FYNNEI. The CDR3 region is CASAVKQGDTF. The CDR3 nucleotides read TGTGCCAGCGCCGTAAAACAGGGAGACACCTTC.

The sample holds a few counts of this clonotype. The gene calls are TRBV9 and TRBJ2-7; D gene unclear. Trimming took off 2 bases at V and 2 bases at J, with 8 bases between the two ends. The CDR3 loop spans 13 amino acids. Germline V CDR1 and CDR2: SGDLS, YYNGEE. The CDR3 DNA sequence: TGTGCCAGCAGCGTTGGGGATGCCTACGAGCAGTACTTC. Translating it yields CASSVGDAYEQYF.

V is TRBV6-2 or TRBV6-3 and J is TRBJ2-7, with 8 bases matching TRBD1. This CDR3 is 12 amino acids long. From germline, CDR1 is MNHEY and CDR2 SVGEGT. The J segment lost 12 bases and the V segment lost 0 bases, leaving 4 bases of the junction unmatched. The CDR3 loop reads CASSYSRQGMYF. Written as DNA, the CDR3 is TGTGCCAGCAGTTACTCCCGACAGGGGATGTACTTC.

Only a few counts were recorded for this clonotype. The chain recombines TRBV7-9 with TRBJ1-1, with TRBD1 matching 8 bases. The germline V gene encodes CDR1 SEHNR and CDR2 FQNEAQ (reference sequence). This CDR3 is 15 amino acids long. V trimming: 5 bases; J trimming: 6 bases; junction bases outside the gene matches: 11. CDR3 DNA sequence: TGTGCCAGCAGCGGCCAGGGGGCAGCCATCTCTGAAGCTTTCTTT. As protein: CASSGQGAAISEAFF.

In its sample, this clonotype was seen many times. The chain joins TRBV6-1 to TRBJ1-2; D is perhaps TRBD1 (5 bases). Germline CDR1 reads MNHNS; CDR2 reads SASEGT. CDR3 length: 14 amino acids. V gave up 7 bases and J gave up 8 bases, with 20 bases separating them. CDR3 DNA sequence: TGTGCCAGCACCCCCGGGACTCTAAAAGGGGGCTACACCTTC. Its protein product is CASTPGTLKGGYTF.

Ten or more counts support this clonotype. V usage is TRBV7-9 and J usage is TRBJ2-1; TRBD2 matches at 8 bases. The V gene end was trimmed by 1 base and the J gene end by 3 bases; junction bases not matched to a gene: 8. Germline V gene data show CDR1 as SEHNR and CDR2 as FQNEAQ (reference sequence). This CDR3 contains 17 residues. CDR3 bases: TGTGCCAGCAGCTTAGGGGAGGGACTAGTGTACTACAATGAGCAGTTCTTC. This encodes CASSLGEGLVYYNEQFF.

This clonotype was detected many times. The chain links TRBV20-1 to TRBJ2-1; no clear D. Germline V CDR1 and CDR2: DFQATT, SNEGSKA (reference sequence). The CDR3 loop spans 12 amino acids. V shed 5 bases and J shed 1 base, with 6 bases lying between them. CDR3 sequence (DNA): TGCAGTGCTCTCGTATCCTACAATGAGCAGTTCTTC. This codes for CSALVSYNEQFF.

The rearrangement links TRBV5-1 to TRBJ2-7; TRBD2 matches at 13 bases. Germline V gives CDR1 SGHRS, CDR2 YFSETQ. The V and J ends lost 4 bases and 6 bases, in that order; junction bases with no gene match: 7. The CDR3 has 15 amino acids. CDR3 sequence: CASSLGLAGVPEQYF. As DNA, the CDR3 is TGCGCCAGCAGCCTAGGACTAGCGGGAGTCCCCGAGCAGTACTTC.

This clonotype was seen a handful of times. The V gene is TRBV30, the J gene TRBJ1-1, with D possibly being TRBD1 (5 bases). V was clipped by 1 base and J by 1 base, with 16 bases between them. The CDR3 contains 16 residues. Per the germline V gene, CDR1 is GTSNPN and CDR2 is SVGIG (reference sequence). For the CDR3, the DNA is TGTGCCTGGAGTGGTCTTTTCCGGGACCGGAACACTGAAGCTTTCTTT. It codes for CAWSGLFRDRNTEAFF.

The CDR3: CAFNSGTSGQASTDTQYF. The CDR3 nucleotides read TGTGCCTTCAATTCCGGGACTAGCGGACAAGCTAGCACAGATACGCAGTATTTT. The chain combines TRBV12-3 or TRBV12-4 with TRBJ2-3, with TRBD2 identical over 11 bases. This CDR3 contains 18 residues. The J segment lost 0 bases and the V segment lost 11 bases, leaving 16 bases of the junction unmatched.

This clonotype was counted only a few times. The chain recombines TRBV30 with TRBJ1-2, with D maybe TRBD1 (6 bases). Trimming pared 0 bases from V and 6 bases from J, leaving 8 bases between. This CDR3 is built from 12 residues. Germline V gene lookup returns CDR1 GTSNPN and CDR2 SVGIG (reference sequence). This CDR3 reads CAWSVSGDGYTF. For the CDR3, the DNA is TGTGCCTGGAGTGTATCAGGGGATGGCTACACCTTC.

The sample holds a few counts of this clonotype. The chain carries TRBV6-1 and TRBJ1-1, with D maybe TRBD1 (6 bases). The germline V gene has CDR1 MNHNS and CDR2 SASEGT. The CDR3 runs 15 residues. Trimming removed 7 bases from V and 8 bases from J, with 23 bases in between. The CDR3 sequence is CASTQTPQGFVEAFF. CDR3 bases: TGTGCCAGCACCCAAACCCCACAGGGTTTCGTCGAAGCTTTCTTT.